The clone carrying this TCR beta chain was counted only a few times. The antigen is not known. The CDR3 is 13 amino acids. The V end lost 2 bases, the J end lost 4 bases, and 6 bases lay between the germline ends. From germline, CDR1 is LNHDA and CDR2 SQIVND (reference sequence). TCRdb re-analysed the 5' RACE reads in MiXCR, keeping a single row per CDR3 protein. This sample yields approximately 250,000 distinct CDR3 sequences, of which 5.2% are seen a single time; around 3.5% belongs to the top ten. The sample belongs to a study of T cells after yellow fever vaccination. For the study at large: When fractions had low cell numbers, they were prepared with SMART-Seq v4 Ultra Low Input. The study, taken as a whole, reports: The appearance of a small share of clonotypes in both CD4 and CD8 compartments was observed. Abundant bulk-derived clonotypes could contaminate FACS-sorted repertoires.

The source of this sequence is a man aged 18 to 30 who received the YFV17D yellow fever vaccine. The chain uses TRBV19 and TRBJ1-5; D is unclear. The sample in question was CD4+ T cells sorted from PBMCs, obtained on the day of the yellow fever booster vaccination. For the CDR3, the DNA is TGTGCCAGTAGTATACTAGGGAATCAGCCCCAGCATTTT. Protein sequence: CASSILGNQPQHF.